These 11 T cell receptor beta chains share one sample of origin, sequenced in a study of OX40 agonist ivuxolimab in advanced cancers. TCRdb's table, derived via immunoSEQ multiplex PCR, lists solely in-frame clones and lacks some. The sample includes 50,000 to 80,000 clones, 80% to 95% seen only once; the top ten take less than 0.55%. The material was CD4+ or CD8+ T cells sorted from blood, obtained in a trial of the OX40 agonist ivuxolimab. Every receptor here comes from an adult with an advanced solid tumor such as melanoma, head and neck, liver or kidney cancer.

This chain joins TRBV7-6 and TRBJ2-3; D gene uncertain. V lost 3 bases and J 1 base, leaving 11 bases between the germline ends. CDR3 size: 15 residues. The germline CDR1 and CDR2 sequences are SGHVS and FNYEAQ. The CDR3 DNA is TGTGCCAGCAGCTTTTCCACCCGGGGCACAGATACGCAGTATTTT. Its translation: CASSFSTRGTDTQYF.

This clone was counted between two and nine times. The CDR3 loop is CASSLVIAGGPDEQYF. The CDR3 DNA reads TGTGCCAGCAGCTTAGTCATAGCGGGAGGGCCCGACGAGCAGTACTTC. The gene calls are TRBV7-6 and TRBJ2-7; 11 bases are a match to TRBD2. Germline CDR1 is SGHVS and CDR2 is FNYEAQ. This CDR3 has 16 residues. V shed 1 base and J 5 bases; nucleotides not matched to a gene: 7. Supplemented by reference TRBV7-6 and TRBJ2-7, the full variable domain reads GAGVSQSPRYKVTKRGQDVALRCDPISGHVSLYWYRQALGQGPEFLTYFNYEAQQDKSGLPNDRFSAERPEGSISTLTIQRTEQRDSAMYRCASSLVIAGGPDEQYFGPGTRLTVT.

The CDR3 DNA is TGTGCCAGCAGAGTGAGTTTAGCTACACATCATAATTCACCCCTCCACTTT. It yields the protein CASRVSLATHHNSPLHF. The J gene is TRBJ1-6, the V gene TRBV21-1. TRBV21-1 is given as a pseudogene. This CDR3 is built from 17 residues.

This chain joins TRBV19 and TRBJ1-2, with TRBD1 identical over 7 bases. This CDR3 contains 18 residues. Unmatched junction bases numbered 23, after V lost 5 bases and J lost 8 bases. The V gene's germline CDR1 is LNHDA and CDR2 SQIVND (reference sequence). The CDR3 reads CASSAQRQGVSSGLGYTF. CDR3 DNA sequence: TGTGCCAGTAGTGCACAAAGACAGGGAGTCTCCTCCGGTCTCGGCTACACCTTC. The full variable domain, with the rest looked up from reference TRBV19 and TRBJ1-2, is DGGITQSPKYLFRKEGQNVTLSCEQNLNHDAMYWYRQDPGQGLRLIYYSQIVNDFQKGDIAEGYSVSREKKESFPLTVTSAQKNPTAFYLCASSAQRQGVSSGLGYTFGSGTRLTVV.

The chain recombines TRBV6-5 with TRBJ2-1; the D gene could be TRBD1 or TRBD2 (5 bases each). The germline V gene has CDR1 MNHEY and CDR2 SVGAGI. The CDR3 loop spans 15 amino acids. V was clipped by 0 bases and J by 10 bases, with 16 bases between them. The DNA of the CDR3 is TGTGCCAGCAGTTACTCTTGGGGGATACGCCGAGAGCAGTTCTTC. It translates to CASSYSWGIRREQFF.

The CDR3 DNA sequence: TGTGCCAGCAAATTGGGTACGAGCACAGATACGCAGTATTTT. Its protein product is CASKLGTSTDTQYF. V is TRBV11-2 and J is TRBJ2-3; D unclear. CDR1 and CDR2 from the germline V gene are SGHAT and FQNNGV. The V end was cut by 7 bases, the J end by 0 bases, with 11 bases between. The CDR3 sequence is 14 residues long.

The chain is built from TRBV29-1 and TRBJ2-1, with D possibly matching TRBD2 (5 bases). In germline, CDR1 is SQVTM, CDR2 ANQGSEA. The CDR3 sequence is 12 residues long. Trimming removed 6 bases from V and 8 bases from J, with 14 bases in between. In DNA, the CDR3 is TGCAGCGTCGACATGGACTCGTATGAGCAGTTCTTC. This sequence encodes CSVDMDSYEQFF.

The chain joins TRBV29-1 to TRBJ2-3; 11 nucleotides line up with TRBD2. J lost 4 bases, V lost 7 bases, and 10 bases had no gene match. CDR1 and CDR2 (germline): SQVTM, ANQGSEA. This CDR3 comprises 15 residues. The chain's CDR3 is CSAAPTSGSADTQYF. For the CDR3, the DNA is TGCAGCGCCGCCCCCACTAGCGGGAGCGCAGATACGCAGTATTTT.

In regard to this clone: Other DNA sequences in the same sample also yield this CDR3. This sequence joins TRBV18 and TRBJ1-2; a possible D gene is TRBD1 (5 bases). The ends were cut back, 3 bases at V and 5 bases at J, with 10 bases in the middle. Per the germline V gene, CDR1 is KGHSH and CDR2 is LQKENI. The CDR3 covers 13 residues. CDR3 amino acids: CASSPGTEYGYTF. CDR3 bases: TGTGCCAGCTCACCTGGGACTGAGTATGGCTACACCTTC. Combining the CDR3 with reference TRBV18 and TRBJ1-2 gives the whole variable domain NAGVMQNPRHLVRRRGQEARLRCSPMKGHSHVYWYRQLPEEGLKFMVYLQKENIIDESGMPKERFSAEFPKEGPSILRIQQVVRGDSAAYFCASSPGTEYGYTFGSGTRLTVV.

The rearrangement links TRBV27 to TRBJ2-7; 7 bases align to TRBD1. Trimming cost V 2 bases and J 2 bases; bases outside gene matches: 6. The CDR3 is 15 amino acids. The germline V gene has CDR1 MNHEY and CDR2 SMNVEV (reference sequence). The chain's CDR3 is CASSLRQGSPYEQYF. The CDR3 nucleotides read TGTGCCAGCAGTTTAAGACAGGGAAGCCCCTACGAGCAGTACTTC.

The chain couples TRBV11-2 to TRBJ2-7, with a tentative D call TRBD2 (6 bases). Germline CDR1 SGHAT, CDR2 FQNNGV. V dropped 5 bases and J dropped 4 bases, with 18 bases sitting between them. This CDR3 region has 15 residues. For the CDR3, the DNA is TGTGCCAGCAGCCAGAACCCGGGACTCCAGTACGAGCAGTACTTC. It yields the protein CASSQNPGLQYEQYF. The whole variable domain, filled in from reference TRBV11-2 and TRBJ2-7, reads EAGVAQSPRYKIIEKRQSVAFWCNPISGHATLYWYQQILGQGPKLLIQFQNNGVVDDSQLPKDRFSAERLKGVDSTLKIQPAKLEDSAVYLCASSQNPGLQYEQYFGPGTRLTVT.